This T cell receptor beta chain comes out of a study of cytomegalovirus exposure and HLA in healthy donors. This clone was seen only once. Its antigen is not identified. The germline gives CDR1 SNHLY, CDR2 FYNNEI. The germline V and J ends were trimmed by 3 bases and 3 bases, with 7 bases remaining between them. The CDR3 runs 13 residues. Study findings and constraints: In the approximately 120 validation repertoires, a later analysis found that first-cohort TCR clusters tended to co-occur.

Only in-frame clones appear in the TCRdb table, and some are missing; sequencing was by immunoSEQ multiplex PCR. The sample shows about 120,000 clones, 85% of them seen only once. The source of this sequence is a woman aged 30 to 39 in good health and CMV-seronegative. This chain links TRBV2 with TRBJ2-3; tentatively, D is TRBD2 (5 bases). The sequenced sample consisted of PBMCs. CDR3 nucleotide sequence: TGTGCCAGCAGTGATCGGGGAACAGATACGCAGTATTTT. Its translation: CASSDRGTDTQYF.